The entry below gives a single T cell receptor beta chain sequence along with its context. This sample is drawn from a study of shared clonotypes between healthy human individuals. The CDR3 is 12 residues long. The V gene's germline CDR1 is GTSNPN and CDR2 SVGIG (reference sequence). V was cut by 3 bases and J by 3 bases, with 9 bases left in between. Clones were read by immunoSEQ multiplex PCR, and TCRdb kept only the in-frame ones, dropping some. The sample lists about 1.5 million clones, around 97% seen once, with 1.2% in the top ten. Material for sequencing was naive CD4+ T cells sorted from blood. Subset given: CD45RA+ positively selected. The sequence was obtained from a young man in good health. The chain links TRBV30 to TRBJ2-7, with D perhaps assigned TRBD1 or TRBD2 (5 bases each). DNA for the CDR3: TGTGCCTGGAGCGGGACGGGCTACGAGCAGTACTTC. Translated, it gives CAWSGTGYEQYF.